A selection of T cell receptor beta chains follows, all from one sample in a study of read filtering for tumor transcriptome and immune sequencing. Each CDR3 protein is one row after TCRdb ran MiXCR on the reads. The table shows about 130,000 distinct CDR3 sequences, with 13% occurring only once. The sequencing sample was made of a population of CD138-negative cells sorted from bone marrow. The receptors were sampled from a donor at least 40 years old with multiple myeloma. CDR3s include the opening cysteine and the closing phenylalanine or tryptophan. A D gene is named only where the DNA matches it firmly. Not every row has a clone size; where given, it reads once, few, many or a size class.

size	J	V	D	CDR3	DNA
few	TRBJ2-7	TRBV20-1	TRBD2	CSAPTSGRTSYEQYF	TGCAGTGCCCCGACTAGCGGGAGGACCTCCTACGAGCAGTACTTC
many	TRBJ1-5	TRBV5-1	NA	CASRADLGNQPQHF	TGCGCCAGCAGGGCGGACCTGGGCAATCAGCCCCAGCATTTT
many	TRBJ2-7	TRBV6-5	NA	CASTSRGRGSYEQYF	TGTGCCAGCACTTCAAGGGGAAGAGGGTCCTACGAGCAGTACTTC
many	TRBJ2-6	TRBV7-3	NA	CASSFTGPGANVLTF	TGTGCCAGCAGCTTCACTGGGCCCGGGGCCAACGTCCTGACTTTC
many	TRBJ1-2	TRBV7-9	NA	CASSPYLQGFDYGYTF	TGTGCCAGCAGCCCATACCTACAAGGATTTGACTATGGCTACACCTTC
many	TRBJ2-5	TRBV29-1	NA	CSVEWQGLETQYF	TGCAGCGTTGAATGGCAGGGGCTGGAGACCCAGTACTTC
many	TRBJ2-6	TRBV6-2/TRBV6-3	NA	CAGKNQGTGANVLTF	TGTGCCGGCAAAAATCAGGGTACTGGGGCCAACGTCCTGACTTTC
NA	TRBJ1-6	TRBV20-1	NA	CSARAGEGGLFSPLHF	TGCAGTGCTAGAGCCGGGGAGGGGGGCCTATTTTCACCCCTCCACTTT
many	TRBJ2-3	TRBV20-1	TRBD2	CSASPLKRTSERTDTQYF	TGCAGTGCTAGCCCATTAAAACGGACTAGCGAGCGCACAGATACGCAGTATTTT
many	TRBJ2-1	TRBV24-1	NA	CATSGQINEQFF	TGTGCCACCAGTGGACAGATCAATGAGCAGTTCTTC
NA	TRBJ2-3	TRBV4-1	NA	CTSSPGLGPDTQYF	TGCACCAGCAGCCCCGGGCTAGGCCCGGATACGCAGTATTTT
few	TRBJ2-5	TRBV7-9	NA	CASSAGQLQETQYF	TGTGCCAGCAGCGCCGGACAGCTCCAAGAGACCCAGTACTTC
NA	TRBJ2-5	TRBV20-1	TRBD1	CSARFIGTGPEETQYF	TGCAGTGCTCGTTTCATTGGGACAGGGCCTGAAGAGACCCAGTACTTC
few	TRBJ2-7	TRBV20-1	NA	CSATDIPYEQYF	TGCAGTGCAACCGACATTCCCTACGAGCAGTACTTC
many	TRBJ2-7	TRBV9	NA	CASSVGDPDEQYF	TGTGCCAGCAGCGTAGGCGACCCGGACGAGCAGTACTTC
many	TRBJ1-5	TRBV2	TRBD1	CASRRQGRDQPQHF	TGTGCCAGCAGGAGACAGGGGAGGGATCAGCCCCAGCATTTT
few	TRBJ2-2	TRBV2	TRBD2	CASSEGLAGTGELFF	TGTGCCAGCAGCGAGGGACTAGCTGGCACCGGGGAGCTGTTTTTT
many	TRBJ1-1	TRBV6-2/TRBV6-3	NA	CASSPYLRARDNTEAFF	TGTGCCAGCAGTCCCTACCTTCGCGCCCGGGACAACACTGAAGCTTTCTTT
many	TRBJ1-1	TRBV6-6	TRBD1	CASSTPGQVMNTEAFF	TGTGCCAGCAGTACCCCGGGACAGGTGATGAACACTGAAGCTTTCTTT
many	TRBJ2-1	TRBV7-2	TRBD2	CAGSFGGLAGPYNEQFF	TGTGCCGGCAGCTTCGGCGGACTAGCGGGTCCCTACAATGAGCAGTTCTTC
few	TRBJ1-1	TRBV2	NA	CASTGVGEVVGAFF	TGTGCCAGCACCGGCGTGGGGGAAGTGGTTGGAGCTTTCTTT
NA	TRBJ2-5	TRBV23-1	TRBD2	CASSQPLIAGDQETQYF	TGCGCCAGCAGTCAACCCCTCATAGCGGGGGATCAAGAGACCCAGTACTTC
few	TRBJ2-5	TRBV5-1	TRBD2	CASSLMVAGRQETQYF	TGCGCCAGCAGCTTGATGGTAGCGGGGCGCCAAGAGACCCAGTACTTC
many	TRBJ2-3	TRBV29-1	NA	CSVRPGDGIDTQYF	TGCAGCGTTAGACCGGGCGACGGTATAGATACGCAGTATTTT
NA	TRBJ2-3	TRBV4-3	NA	CASSQDDTQYF	TGCGCCAGCAGCCAAGATGATACGCAGTATTTT
many	TRBJ2-1	TRBV9	NA	CASSGKDRYNEQFF	TGTGCCAGCAGCGGGAAGGACAGATACAATGAGCAGTTCTTC
many	TRBJ1-3	TRBV4-1	TRBD1	CASSQEAPEWTGLGNTIYF	TGCGCCAGCAGCCAAGAGGCCCCGGAGTGGACAGGCCTCGGAAACACCATATATTTT
NA	TRBJ1-2	TRBV5-1	NA	CASSFSTEANYGYTF	TGCGCCAGCAGCTTTAGTACCGAAGCTAACTATGGCTACACCTTC
many	TRBJ2-1	TRBV19	NA	CASSIVWANEQFF	TGTGCCAGTAGTATAGTTTGGGCTAATGAGCAGTTCTTC
many	TRBJ1-4	TRBV19	NA	CASSIQGSEKLFF	TGTGCCAGTAGTATCCAGGGAAGTGAAAAACTGTTTTTT
many	TRBJ2-1	TRBV25-1	NA	CASSDLNLAGLANEQFF	TGTGCCAGCAGTGATTTGAACCTGGCGGGCCTAGCTAATGAGCAGTTCTTC
many	TRBJ1-1	TRBV24-1	TRBD1	CATSDTGTGNRMNTEAFF	TGTGCCACCAGTGACACCGGGACAGGGAATAGAATGAACACTGAAGCTTTCTTT
many	TRBJ2-1	TRBV20-1	TRBD2	CSARDQLADYNEQFF	TGCAGTGCTAGAGACCAACTAGCGGACTACAATGAGCAGTTCTTC
many	TRBJ2-1	TRBV3-1	NA	CASSQGEFSYNEQFF	TGTGCCAGCAGCCAAGGGGAGTTCTCCTACAATGAGCAGTTCTTC
many	TRBJ1-1	TRBV5-1	NA	CASSSLRNTEAFF	TGCGCCAGCAGCAGCCTAAGGAATACTGAAGCTTTCTTT
NA	TRBJ2-4	TRBV3-1	TRBD2	CASSLVGTSGRSVNIQYF	TGTGCCAGCAGCCTAGTGGGGACTAGCGGACGTTCGGTAAACATTCAGTACTTC
many	TRBJ2-1	TRBV29-1	TRBD2	CSGGLAGEYEQFF	TGCAGCGGAGGACTAGCGGGAGAGTATGAGCAGTTCTTC
NA	TRBJ1-1	TRBV6-1	TRBD1	CASRDRENTEAFF	TGTGCCAGCAGAGACAGGGAGAACACTGAAGCTTTCTTT
many	TRBJ2-1	TRBV27	TRBD1	CASTRGLSLLRNEQFF	TGTGCCAGCACCAGGGGGCTCTCTCTACTAAGGAATGAGCAGTTCTTC
many	TRBJ2-1	TRBV18	TRBD2	CASSPPERDYLNDEQFF	TGTGCCAGCTCACCCCCCGAAAGGGACTACCTAAACGATGAGCAGTTCTTC
many	TRBJ2-3	TRBV2	TRBD2	CASWGRRLADTDTQYF	TGTGCCAGCTGGGGGCGCCGACTAGCGGACACAGATACGCAGTATTTT
once	TRBJ1-1	TRBV5-1	TRBD1	CASSPQGGGGEAFF	TGCGCCAGCAGCCCACAGGGGGGAGGTGGTGAAGCTTTCTTT
many	TRBJ2-2	TRBV7-2	NA	CASSRGRTNTGELFF	TGTGCCAGCAGCCGAGGGAGGACCAACACCGGGGAGCTGTTTTTT
many	TRBJ2-1	TRBV28	TRBD2	CASSLRTSTTYNEQFF	TGTGCCAGCAGTTTAAGGACTAGCACTACCTACAATGAGCAGTTCTTC
few	TRBJ2-2	TRBV6-2/TRBV6-3	NA	CASSYLRSGELFF	TGTGCCAGCAGTTATTTGAGGTCCGGGGAGCTGTTTTTT
many	TRBJ2-2	TRBV4-1	NA	CASSQDSRRRAGELFF	TGCGCCAGCAGCCAAGATAGCCGGCGGCGGGCCGGGGAGCTGTTTTTT
many	TRBJ2-5	TRBV5-6	TRBD2	CASSFGTSGIQETQYF	TGTGCCAGCAGCTTCGGGACTAGCGGAATCCAAGAGACCCAGTACTTC